Following are 27 T cell receptor beta chains from one sample sequenced in a study of shared clonotypes between healthy human individuals (TCRdb year 2020). Libraries came from the immunoSEQ multiplex PCR assay. The table was pulled from immuneACCESS by TCRdb, which kept in-frame rearrangements only. Such tables lose some clones; where checked, under half of the loss comes from unresolved V genes, and the rest has no known cause. This sample holds approximately 2,000,000 clones; about nine tenths were observed only once. The ten largest clones take up about 0.41% of the sample. The specimen was naive CD4+ T cells from PBMCs. The sample's cell subset or site label is to be understood as: CD45RA+ positively selected. The receptors come from a man between 18 and 29 years old in good health. Some clones in this sample may be carry-over from other donors' samples.

This chain connects TRBV5-4 to TRBJ2-7; D is possibly TRBD1 (6 bases). Germline loops: CDR1 SGHNT, CDR2 YYREEE (reference sequence). V gave up 4 bases and J gave up 3 bases, with 14 bases separating them. This CDR3 spans 14 amino acids. This CDR3 is CASSRGQSYYEQYF. CDR3 coding DNA: TGTGCCAGCAGCAGAGGACAGAGTTACTACGAGCAGTACTTC.

The chain carries TRBV19 and TRBJ1-2; 11 nucleotides match TRBD1. The CDR3 has 14 amino acids. The V and J ends lost 6 bases and 4 bases, in that order; junction bases with no gene match: 4. The germline CDR1 and CDR2 sequences are LNHDA and SQIVND (reference sequence). The CDR3, as DNA: TGTGCCAGTAGATGGGACAGGGGGACCTATGGCTACACCTTC. Its protein product is CASRWDRGTYGYTF.

The sample holds one count of this clone. The chain employs TRBV6-5 and TRBJ2-1; 8 bases are a match to TRBD2. Per germline, CDR1 MNHEY and CDR2 SVGAGI. The CDR3 is 15 amino acids. With 11 bases clipped from V and 2 bases from J, the junction kept 11 bases outside the gene matches. Here the CDR3 DNA reads TGTGCCTCCAGGGAAAATAGCGGGGCCTACAATGAGCAGTTCTTC. Translated: CASRENSGAYNEQFF.

The CDR3 reads CASRPDSGGYTF. The CDR3 region has the DNA TGTGCCAGCAGACCTGACAGTGGGGGCTACACCTTC. This rearrangement joins TRBV6-5 to TRBJ1-2; TRBD1 might be the D (5 bases). The CDR3 contains 12 residues. The V gene lost 6 bases and the J gene lost 8 bases, with 13 bases spanning the gap. Germline V gives CDR1 MNHEY, CDR2 SVGAGI.

The chain uses TRBV5-1 and TRBJ2-3; the D gene is possibly TRBD2 (6 bases). Germline values: CDR1 SGHRS, CDR2 YFSETQ. Trimming removed 0 bases from V and 4 bases from J, with 15 bases in between. The CDR3 extends over 16 amino acids. The chain's CDR3 is CASSLVLTPGADTQYF. As DNA, the CDR3 is TGCGCCAGCAGCTTGGTCCTAACGCCGGGGGCAGATACGCAGTATTTT.

The rearrangement links TRBV6-1 to TRBJ1-4; possible D gene TRBD1, 5 bases. Trimming pared 4 bases from V and 0 bases from J, leaving 18 bases between. The germline CDR1 and CDR2 sequences are MNHNS and SASEGT. There are 18 residues in the CDR3. CDR3 region: CASSADKAGRATNEKLFF. CDR3 sequence (DNA): TGTGCCAGCAGTGCAGACAAAGCAGGGCGAGCAACTAATGAAAAACTGTTTTTT.

The rearrangement links TRBV7-2 to TRBJ2-7, with 14 positions matching TRBD2. CDR1 is SGHTA, CDR2 FQGNSA, per germline. CDR3 size: 16 residues. With 1 base clipped from V and 6 bases from J, the junction kept 5 bases outside the gene matches. The CDR3 loop is CASSLGSGLAGGEQYF. CDR3 sequence (DNA): TGTGCCAGCAGCTTAGGCAGCGGACTAGCGGGGGGCGAGCAGTACTTC.

The chain employs TRBV4-1 and TRBJ1-4; D is possibly TRBD1 (5 bases). There are 16 residues in the CDR3. Trimming cost V 0 bases and J 8 bases, with 16 bases left between them. The germline V gene encodes CDR1 MGHRA and CDR2 YSYEKL. In nucleotides, the CDR3 is TGCGCCAGCAGCCAAGAGTCGGGAAACCGGGGGGAAAAACTGTTTTTT. Amino acid sequence: CASSQESGNRGEKLFF.

This clone appeared once. This sequence joins TRBV9 and TRBJ2-2; either TRBD1 or TRBD2 may fit D (5 bases each). Between the trimmed V and J ends, which lost 4 bases and 6 bases, there was a span of 16 bases. CDR3 length: 15 amino acids. CDR1 is SGDLS, CDR2 YYNGEE, per germline. In nucleotides, the CDR3 is TGTGCCAGCAGCAAACGGGACGAGGTCCCCGGGGAGCTGTTTTTT. It translates to CASSKRDEVPGELFF.

For this clone: Other nucleotide sequences in the sample specify the same CDR3. The CDR3 coding sequence is TGTGCCAGCAGTTTTCGGGATCAGCCCCAGCATTTT. It encodes CASSFRDQPQHF. The chain joins TRBV28 to TRBJ1-5; D is undetermined. The germline V and J ends were trimmed by 3 bases and 5 bases, with 5 bases remaining between them. CDR1 and CDR2 (germline): MDHEN, SYDVKM. CDR3 length equals 12 residues. Using reference TRBV28 and TRBJ1-5 for the parts outside the CDR3, the full variable domain is DVKVTQSSRYLVKRTGEKVFLECVQDMDHENMFWYRQDPGLGLRLIYFSYDVKMKEKGDIPEGYSVSREKKERFSLILESASTNQTSMYLCASSFRDQPQHFGDGTRLSIL.

This clone was recorded only once. The chain carries TRBV28 and TRBJ2-1, with 11 nucleotides matching TRBD2. This CDR3 spans 18 amino acids. The V and J ends lost 5 bases and 1 base, in that order; junction bases with no gene match: 10. Germline CDR1 reads MDHEN; CDR2 reads SYDVKM. This CDR3 is CASSEGGTSGRSYNEQFF. The CDR3 DNA reads TGTGCCAGCAGTGAAGGCGGGACTAGCGGCCGATCCTACAATGAGCAGTTCTTC.

The V call is TRBV4-1, the J call TRBJ2-7; 12 nucleotides match TRBD2. Germline CDR1 MGHRA, CDR2 YSYEKL. The CDR3 length is 16 residues. The junction had 5 bases not matched to a gene; V was cut back by 1 base and J by 4 bases. The CDR3 spells CASSQGRTSGIYEQYF. The CDR3 region has the DNA TGCGCCAGCAGCCAAGGGAGGACTAGCGGGATATACGAGCAGTACTTC.

The gene calls are TRBV4-3 and TRBJ2-5; unclear D gene. The CDR3 is 16 residues long. V gave up 0 bases and J gave up 2 bases, with 13 bases separating them. In germline, CDR1 is LGHNA, CDR2 YSLEER. CDR3 amino acids: CASSQDYGSRQETQYF. CDR3 coding DNA: TGCGCCAGCAGCCAAGACTATGGCAGCCGACAAGAGACCCAGTACTTC.

This clone was observed a few times. The chain joins TRBV5-1 to TRBJ1-4; D possibly corresponds to TRBD1 (6 bases). V gave up 4 bases and J gave up 5 bases, with 6 bases separating them. CDR1 SGHRS and CDR2 YFSETQ come from the germline V gene. The CDR3 is 12 residues long. The CDR3 spells CASSGQNEKLFF. For the CDR3, the DNA is TGCGCCAGCAGCGGACAGAATGAAAAACTGTTTTTT.

This chain uses TRBV5-1 with TRBJ1-5, with 7 positions matching TRBD1. This CDR3 has 17 amino acids. Germline CDR1 is SGHRS and CDR2 is YFSETQ. V lost 4 bases, J lost 2 bases, and 12 bases stayed unmatched. The CDR3 sequence: CASSPYPTGDGNQPQHF. As DNA, the CDR3 is TGCGCCAGCAGCCCGTACCCCACAGGGGACGGCAATCAGCCCCAGCATTTT.

This chain uses TRBV10-1 with TRBJ2-5, with TRBD2 as a possible D gene (5 bases). From germline, CDR1 is WNHNN and CDR2 SYGVQD (reference sequence). V dropped 0 bases and J dropped 7 bases, with 9 bases sitting between them. The CDR3 is 13 residues long. The CDR3 DNA reads TGCGCCAGCAGTGAGTCAGGGAGAGGGACCCAGTACTTC. It encodes CASSESGRGTQYF.

On this clone: Distinct nucleotide sequences in the sample also encode this CDR3. V usage is TRBV5-1 and J usage is TRBJ2-7; 7 nucleotides line up with TRBD2. V was clipped by 4 bases and J by 0 bases; unmatched bases: 7. This CDR3 contains 15 residues. CDR1 SGHRS and CDR2 YFSETQ come from the germline V gene. DNA of the CDR3: TGCGCCAGCAGCCTCGACGGCGGGAGCTCCTACGAGCAGTACTTC. Protein product: CASSLDGGSSYEQYF.

The rearrangement joins TRBV18 to TRBJ1-3, with D maybe TRBD1 (5 bases). This CDR3 is built from 18 residues. CDR1 is KGHSH and CDR2 is LQKENI in the germline V gene. The V and J ends lost 6 bases and 2 bases respectively, with 23 bases between them. The DNA of the CDR3 is TGTGCCAGCTCCATGACAGTGCCACGGGGACCCCCTGGAAACACCATATATTTT. Its protein is CASSMTVPRGPPGNTIYF.

The chain is built from TRBV11-1 and TRBJ1-1, with D unclear. This CDR3 contains 11 residues. In germline, CDR1 is SGHAT, CDR2 FQDESV (reference sequence). With 4 bases removed from V and 8 bases from J, the gap between germline ends came to 8 bases. The CDR3 nucleotides read TGTGCCAGCAGCTACGAGGGAGAAGCTTTCTTT. Protein: CASSYEGEAFF.

This clone was recorded only once. The chain has TRBV5-5 and TRBJ2-4; tentatively, D is TRBD2 (6 bases). Trimming stripped 0 bases from V and 9 bases from J, with 10 bases between. This CDR3 region has 13 residues. Germline CDR1 and CDR2: SGHKS and YYEKEE (reference sequence). The CDR3 nucleotides read TGTGCCAGCAGCTTGGTCCGGGAGAGCATTCAGTACTTC. This translates into CASSLVRESIQYF.

The chain combines TRBV28 with TRBJ2-7, with 14 nucleotides matching TRBD2. This CDR3 is built from 16 residues. CDR1 is MDHEN and CDR2 is SYDVKM in the germline V gene. The ends lost 1 base at V and 6 bases at J; junction bases unmatched: 5. The CDR3 region is CASSLSGLAGVGEQYF. DNA of the CDR3: TGTGCCAGCAGTTTATCGGGACTAGCGGGAGTAGGCGAGCAGTACTTC.

This sequence joins TRBV5-1 and TRBJ2-1; no definite D call. The length of the CDR3 is 15 residues. V was cut by 0 bases and J by 2 bases, with 9 bases left in between. Per germline, CDR1 SGHRS and CDR2 YFSETQ. CDR3 in amino acids: CASSLGWIPYNEQFF. Here the CDR3 DNA reads TGCGCCAGCAGCTTGGGTTGGATCCCCTACAATGAGCAGTTCTTC.

The chain joins TRBV2 to TRBJ2-5; D uncertain. Germline assignment: CDR1 SNHLY and CDR2 FYNNEI. This CDR3 is 14 amino acids long. V lost 6 bases and J lost 5, with 16 bases in between. CDR3 DNA sequence: TGTGCCAGCAGCGCTAGGAGTGGTGGGGAGACCCAGTACTTC. Translating it yields CASSARSGGETQYF.

This clone appeared once. V and J are TRBV5-1 and TRBJ1-2; TRBD1 is a possible D gene (5 bases). The CDR3 sequence is 13 residues long. The germline V and J ends were trimmed by 4 bases and 0 bases, with 7 bases remaining between them. Germline lookup yields CDR1 SGHRS and CDR2 YFSETQ. The CDR3 here is CASSGGSNYGYTF. DNA for the CDR3: TGCGCCAGCAGCGGGGGGTCTAACTATGGCTACACCTTC.

This chain's CDR3 is CASSPGIASTGELFF. The CDR3 coding sequence is TGTGCCAGCAGCCCAGGCATAGCGTCCACCGGGGAGCTGTTTTTT. The rearrangement links TRBV6-5 to TRBJ2-2; perhaps TRBD2 as D (5 bases). In germline, CDR1 is MNHEY, CDR2 SVGAGI. V lost 6 bases and J 4 bases, leaving 15 bases between the germline ends. The length of the CDR3 is 15 residues.

The V and J genes are TRBV5-1 and TRBJ1-1, with D perhaps matching TRBD1 (5 bases). Trimming took 3 bases from V and 5 from J, leaving 8 bases between them. Germline loops: CDR1 SGHRS, CDR2 YFSETQ. The CDR3 is 12 residues long. The CDR3 sequence: CASSSGETEAFF. The DNA of the CDR3 is TGCGCCAGCAGCTCGGGGGAAACTGAAGCTTTCTTT.

The gene calls are TRBV29-1 and TRBJ1-2; TRBD1 matches 12 bases. Unmatched junction bases numbered 1, after V lost 4 bases and J lost 4 bases. CDR1 is SQVTM and CDR2 is ANQGSEA in the germline V gene. The CDR3 is 13 residues long. The CDR3 sequence: CSVGDRGPYGYTF. The DNA for the CDR3 is TGCAGCGTTGGGGACAGGGGGCCCTATGGCTACACCTTC. Using reference TRBV29-1 and TRBJ1-2 for the parts outside the CDR3, the full variable domain is SAVISQKPSRDICQRGTSLTIQCQVDSQVTMMFWYRQQPGQSLTLIATANQGSEATYESGFVIDKFPISRPNLTFSTLTVSNMSPEDSSIYLCSVGDRGPYGYTFGSGTRLTVV.